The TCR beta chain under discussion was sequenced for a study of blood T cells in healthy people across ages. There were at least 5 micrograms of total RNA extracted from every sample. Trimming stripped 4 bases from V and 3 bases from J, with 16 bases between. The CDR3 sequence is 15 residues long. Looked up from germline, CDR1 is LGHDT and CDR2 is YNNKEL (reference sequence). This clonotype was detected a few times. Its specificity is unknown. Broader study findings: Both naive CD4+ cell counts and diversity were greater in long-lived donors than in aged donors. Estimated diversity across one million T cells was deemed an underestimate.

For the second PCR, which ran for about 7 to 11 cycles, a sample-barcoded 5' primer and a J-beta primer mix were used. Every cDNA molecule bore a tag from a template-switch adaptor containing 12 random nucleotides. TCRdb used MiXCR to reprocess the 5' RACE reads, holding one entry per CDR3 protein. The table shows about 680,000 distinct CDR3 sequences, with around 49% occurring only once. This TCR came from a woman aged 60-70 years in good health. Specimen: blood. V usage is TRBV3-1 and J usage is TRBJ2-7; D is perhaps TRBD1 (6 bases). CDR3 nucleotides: TGTGCCAGCAGCCCACCCAGGACAGCCAACTACGAGCAGTACTTC. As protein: CASSPPRTANYEQYF.